The rows below give T cell receptor beta chains drawn from one sample of a study of cytomegalovirus exposure and HLA in healthy donors. The protocol was immunoSEQ multiplex PCR, while the TCRdb copy is restricted to in-frame clones and leaves out a portion. The sample yields approximately 160,000 clones, nearly 90% seen once. Sequenced sample: PBMCs. All receptors come from a woman under 30 in good health and CMV-seropositive. Both conserved end residues are part of each CDR3. D genes are given only for firm matches. Not every row has a clone size; where given, it reads once, few, many or a size class.

V gene	D gene	J gene	clone size	CDR3 DNA	CDR3 protein
TRBV6-4	TRBD2	TRBJ2-1	NA	TGTGCCAGCAGTGACTTAGCGGGAGGGGAGTACAATGAGCAGTTCTTC	CASSDLAGGEYNEQFF
TRBV18	NA	TRBJ1-1	NA	TGTGCCAGCTCACCACAGGCGGAGGGCTCTGAAGCTTTCTTT	CASSPQAEGSEAFF
TRBV10-3	NA	TRBJ2-3	NA	TGTGCCACTCGACAGGTACTCACAGATACGCAGTATTTT	CATRQVLTDTQYF
TRBV5-1	TRBD2	TRBJ2-3	NA	TGCGCCAGCAGCCCTAGCGGGCTGAGCACAGATACGCAGTATTTT	CASSPSGLSTDTQYF
TRBV29-1	TRBD2	TRBJ2-4	NA	TGCAGCGTTGCGGTTAGCGGGAGGGCTATAGCCAAAAACATTCAGTACTTC	CSVAVSGRAIAKNIQYF
TRBV28	NA	TRBJ1-4	NA	TGTGCCAGCAGTTGGAGTGAGACTTGGAAGAATGAAAAACTGTTTTTT	CASSWSETWKNEKLFF
TRBV18	TRBD1	TRBJ2-7	few	TGTGCCAGCTCACCACCCAGAGGACAGGGCCTTGGGGAGCAGTACTTC	CASSPPRGQGLGEQYF
TRBV6-1	NA	TRBJ1-2	NA	TGTGCCAGCAGTGAAAACGGGAACTATGGCTACACCTTC	CASSENGNYGYTF
TRBV7-8	NA	TRBJ2-7	NA	TGTGCCAGCAGCTTATCGGAAACGGGGATAACCTACGAGCAGTACTTC	CASSLSETGITYEQYF
TRBV30	TRBD2	TRBJ2-7	NA	TGTGCCTGGACGCGGGGGAGCTCCTACGAGCAGTACTTC	CAWTRGSSYEQYF
TRBV7-9	TRBD1	TRBJ1-2	many	TGTGCCAGCAGAGGCCGGACAGGGGGCGTTTTTCATGGCTACACCTTC	CASRGRTGGVFHGYTF
TRBV10-3	NA	TRBJ2-6	NA	TGTGCCATCAGTGACCTCGGAACCAGGCGCTCTGGGGCCAACGTCCTGACTTTC	CAISDLGTRRSGANVLTF
TRBV5-1	TRBD2	TRBJ2-7	NA	TGCGCCAGCAGCCGCCTCTTGGGCCTAGCGGGAGTTATTGCCTACGAGCAGTACTTC	CASSRLLGLAGVIAYEQYF
TRBV6-5	TRBD1	TRBJ1-2	few	TGTGCCAGCAGTGGGGACAGGGGGCATGGCTACACCTTC	CASSGDRGHGYTF
TRBV28	TRBD1	TRBJ2-7	NA	TGTGCCAGCAGTTTGATGTGGACAGGACACTCCTACGAGCAGTACTTC	CASSLMWTGHSYEQYF
TRBV4-1	TRBD1	TRBJ1-3	NA	TGCGCCAGCAGCCGGGACGACAGGGGGCGAGGAAACACCATATATTTT	CASSRDDRGRGNTIYF
TRBV7-3	NA	TRBJ1-2	NA	TGTGCCAGCAGTTGCTGGCCCTACACCTTC	CASSCWPYTF
TRBV5-1	NA	TRBJ2-1	NA	TGCGCCAGCAGCTTGACAATCAGCGGGCGGGACGATGAGCAGTTCTTC	CASSLTISGRDDEQFF
TRBV9	TRBD2	TRBJ2-3	NA	TGTGCCAGCAGCGTAGCGGGAGGAGGTGGCACAGATACGCAGTATTTT	CASSVAGGGGTDTQYF
TRBV6-1	TRBD1	TRBJ2-1	once	TGTGCCAGCAGTTCGGGACAGCCCTACAATGAGCAGTTCTTC	CASSSGQPYNEQFF
TRBV18	NA	TRBJ1-4	NA	TGTGCCAGCTCATTCAGGGATGGAGAGGCTAATGAAAAACTGTTTTTT	CASSFRDGEANEKLFF
TRBV5-4	NA	TRBJ2-7	NA	TGTGCCAGCAGCTTGGCCCTCACGTCTAGTGATCGGCAGTACTTC	CASSLALTSSDRQYF
TRBV25-1	TRBD1	TRBJ2-7	NA	TGTGCCAGCAGTGATGGACAGGGGGCAGGGGTTGGAAAGCAGTACTTC	CASSDGQGAGVGKQYF
TRBV9	NA	TRBJ2-2	NA	TGTGCCAGCAGCGTAGGGTCGGGGGACGGGGAGCTGTTTTTT	CASSVGSGDGELFF
TRBV14	TRBD1	TRBJ1-1	NA	TGTGCCAGCAGCCAAACCGGGACAGGGGTTCTTGGGGCTTTCTTT	CASSQTGTGVLGAFF
TRBV11-2	TRBD1	TRBJ2-5	NA	TGTGCCAGCAGCTTGGAACAGGGGGAAGAGACCCAGTACTTC	CASSLEQGEETQYF
TRBV7-2	NA	TRBJ1-3	NA	TGTGCCAGCAGCTTTGGGCCCGGCTCTGGAAACACCATATATTTT	CASSFGPGSGNTIYF